This TCR beta chain was recovered during a study of blood T cell repertoires in COVID-19. Study-wide context: There were acute and convalescent COVID-19 samples, and they came from the United States, Italy and Spain. T cells, B-cell-depleted T cells, or PBMCs provided the cDNA or gDNA that served as material.

This clone was seen once. Sequencing used immunoSEQ multiplex PCR; TCRdb keeps in-frame clones, though not all of them. The sample shows roughly 13,000 clones, approximately 87% of them seen only once. The CDR3 covers 13 residues. Trimming pared 6 bases from V and 12 bases from J, leaving 15 bases between. In germline, CDR1 is SGHVS, CDR2 FNYEAQ. V gene TRBV7-6 combines with J gene TRBJ1-6, with a possible D match to TRBD1 (5 bases). The clonotype originates from a man in his forties or fifties with active or convalescent COVID-19. The specimen was peripheral blood. CDR3: CASRERGLRPLHF. The DNA for the CDR3 is TGTGCCAGCAGAGAAAGGGGTTTGCGACCCCTCCACTTT. The variable domain in full, completed from reference TRBV7-6 and TRBJ1-6, reads GAGVSQSPRYKVTKRGQDVALRCDPISGHVSLYWYRQALGQGPEFLTYFNYEAQQDKSGLPNDRFSAERPEGSISTLTIQRTEQRDSAMYRCASRERGLRPLHFGNGTRLTVT.